What follows are 21 T cell receptor beta chains derived from one specimen sequenced in a study of blood T cell repertoires in COVID-19. Sequencing was performed with immunoSEQ multiplex PCR; in TCRdb, only in-frame clones are kept and a portion is missing. The data contain about 150,000 clones, approximately 88% of them singletons. The sample taken for sequencing was peripheral blood. Every receptor here comes from a man between 60 and 75 years old with acute or convalescent COVID-19.

V and J are TRBV19 and TRBJ1-1, with TRBD1 identical over 9 bases. CDR1 is LNHDA, CDR2 SQIVND, per germline (reference sequence). The junction had 9 bases not matched to a gene; V was cut back by 4 bases and J by 3 bases. CDR3 size: 16 residues. The CDR3 DNA reads as TGTGCCAGTAGTACCCTCCCGGGACAGGGTGACACTGAAGCTTTCTTT. This translates into CASSTLPGQGDTEAFF.

CDR3 amino acids: CASSLARGARGNTIYF. Written as DNA, the CDR3 is TGTGCCAGCAGCTTAGCTCGGGGGGCGAGAGGAAACACCATATATTTT. The chain is built from TRBV7-2 and TRBJ1-3; D possibly corresponds to TRBD1 (6 bases). The germline V gene has CDR1 SGHTA and CDR2 FQGNSA. CDR3 length: 16 residues. V was shortened by 0 bases and J by 4 bases, with 13 bases between the two germline ends.

This clone was picked up one time. The chain uses TRBV7-8 and TRBJ1-5; TRBD1 agrees at 10 bases. V was clipped by 3 bases and J by 2 bases; unmatched bases: 4. The CDR3 contains 16 residues. Germline CDR1 is SGHVS and CDR2 is FQNEAQ. This chain's CDR3 is CASSFPGTGGNQPQHF. The CDR3 DNA sequence: TGTGCCAGCAGCTTCCCCGGGACAGGGGGCAATCAGCCCCAGCATTTT.

The rearrangement joins TRBV6-6 to TRBJ1-2; perhaps TRBD1 as D (5 bases). CDR1 and CDR2 (germline): MNHNY, SVGAGI (reference sequence). CDR3 length: 14 residues. V lost 0 bases to trimming and J lost 7 bases, with 12 bases between them. CDR3 sequence reads: CASSYSGGAAGYTF. CDR3 DNA sequence: TGTGCCAGCAGTTACTCGGGGGGAGCTGCTGGCTACACCTTC.

This rearrangement joins TRBV3-1 (or the pseudogene TRBV3-2) to TRBJ1-1; TRBD1 agrees at 7 bases. The V gene's germline CDR1 is LGHDT and CDR2 YNNKEL (reference sequence). This CDR3 spans 15 amino acids. V lost 3 bases to trimming and J lost 4 bases; unmatched junction nucleotides: 8. The CDR3 region has the DNA TGTGCCAGCAGCCAGCCCAGGGGGTCGGGCACTGAAGCTTTCTTT. Encoded protein: CASSQPRGSGTEAFF.

This chain links TRBV5-6 with TRBJ2-7, with 9 bases aligning to TRBD1. Trimming removed 0 bases from V and 5 bases from J; junction bases left unmatched: 6. The CDR3 spans 15 residues. Germline CDR1 is SGHDT and CDR2 is YYEEEE. The CDR3 loop reads CASSLGGTGRDEQYF. CDR3 nucleotide sequence: TGTGCCAGCAGCTTGGGGGGGACAGGGAGAGACGAGCAGTACTTC.

The CDR3 nucleotides read TGTGCCAGCAGCGACCGACAGGGAGTGAACACCGGGGAGCTGTTTTTT. It translates to CASSDRQGVNTGELFF. The rearrangement uses TRBV14 and TRBJ2-2; TRBD1 matches 7 bases. CDR1 and CDR2 (germline): SGHDN, FVKESK. Trimming cost V 5 bases and J 1 base; bases outside gene matches: 7. This CDR3 has 16 amino acids.

V and J are TRBV6-2 or TRBV6-3 and TRBJ1-2; 11 bases align to TRBD1. Trimming removed 0 bases from V and 8 bases from J; junction bases left unmatched: 2. Looked up from germline, CDR1 is MNHEY and CDR2 is SVGEGT. The CDR3 is made up of 14 amino acids. CDR3 amino acids: CASSYSDRGHGYTF. CDR3 bases: TGTGCCAGCAGTTACTCGGACAGGGGGCACGGCTACACCTTC.

The chain uses TRBV6-1 and TRBJ1-5, with 12 nucleotides matching TRBD1. The CDR3 contains 20 residues. Trimming cost V 0 bases and J 1 base; bases outside gene matches: 10. Germline loops: CDR1 MNHNS, CDR2 SASEGT. The DNA for the CDR3 is TGTGCCAGCAGTGAAGCTACCGGGACAGGGGGCTCCATAAGCAATCAGCCCCAGCATTTT. This gives the protein CASSEATGTGGSISNQPQHF.

CDR3 coding DNA: TGTGCCAGCAGCTTAGCCGGCAGCAGGGACTCGGTCTACGAGCAGTACTTC. Translation gives CASSLAGSRDSVYEQYF. The rearrangement joins TRBV7-9 to TRBJ2-7; tentatively, D is TRBD2 (6 bases). The germline V and J ends were trimmed by 0 bases and 3 bases, with 18 bases remaining between them. Germline V CDR1 and CDR2: SEHNR, FQNEAQ (reference sequence). The CDR3 sequence is 17 residues long.

This clone appeared a single time. The CDR3 is CSVRGLSTDTQYF. CDR3 nucleotides: TGCAGCGTGAGGGGGCTGAGCACAGATACGCAGTATTTT. V usage is TRBV29-1 and J usage is TRBJ2-3; the match to TRBD1 covers 7 bases. The CDR3 has 13 amino acids. Germline loops: CDR1 SQVTM, CDR2 ANQGSEA. V trimming: 6 bases; J trimming: 0 bases; junction bases outside the gene matches: 3.

The CDR3 is CASSLVAGARSTDTQYF. The DNA for the CDR3 is TGTGCCAGCAGCTTAGTTGCAGGGGCCCGCAGCACAGATACGCAGTATTTT. This chain joins TRBV11-2 and TRBJ2-3; weak D call: TRBD1 (6 bases). V was pared by 1 base and J by 0 bases, with 14 bases between. The germline V gene encodes CDR1 SGHAT and CDR2 FQNNGV. The CDR3 is 17 amino acids.

The chain employs TRBV29-1 and TRBJ1-3; D is perhaps TRBD1 (6 bases). Trimming removed 4 bases at V and 4 bases at J, with 14 bases between. Germline V gives CDR1 SQVTM, CDR2 ANQGSEA. CDR3 length: 14 amino acids. In DNA form, the CDR3 reads TGCAGCGTTGGACTGGGGGGGACAGGAAACACCATATATTTT. Its protein product is CSVGLGGTGNTIYF.

The chain employs TRBV4-1 and TRBJ1-2, with D possibly TRBD1 on 6 matching bases. The CDR3 covers 15 residues. V was cut by 4 bases and J by 6 bases, with 18 bases left in between. Germline CDR1 reads MGHRA; CDR2 reads YSYEKL. CDR3 sequence (DNA): TGCGCCAGCAGCCGAGTCAGGGGCGAGCAGGATGGCTACACCTTC. The encoded protein is CASSRVRGEQDGYTF.

CDR3 sequence: CASSLAGGASTEAFF. CDR3 coding DNA: TGCGCCAGCAGCTTGGCCGGGGGGGCGAGTACTGAAGCTTTCTTT. V gene TRBV5-1 combines with J gene TRBJ1-1; TRBD1 is a possible D gene (6 bases). This CDR3 has 15 amino acids. CDR1 and CDR2 (germline): SGHRS, YFSETQ. V was trimmed by 0 bases and J by 5 bases, leaving 14 bases between them.

The V gene is TRBV19, the J gene TRBJ1-5; tentative D call: TRBD1 (5 bases). CDR1 LNHDA and CDR2 SQIVND come from the germline V gene (reference sequence). The CDR3 sequence is 12 residues long. Trimming took 4 bases from V and 6 from J, leaving 7 bases between them. The CDR3 sequence is CASSRGLQPQHF. DNA of the CDR3: TGTGCCAGTAGTAGGGGACTTCAGCCCCAGCATTTT.

This clone was seen a few times. V is TRBV4-2 and J is TRBJ1-2, with D possibly being TRBD1 (6 bases). V lost 4 bases and J 7 bases, leaving 16 bases between the germline ends. The CDR3 covers 14 residues. Per germline, CDR1 LGHNA and CDR2 YNFKEQ. The chain's CDR3 is CASSPDMDSSGYTF. The CDR3 nucleotides read TGTGCCAGCAGCCCGGATATGGACAGTTCTGGCTACACCTTC.

The chain carries TRBV19 and TRBJ1-5; D is unresolved. CDR3 length: 14 residues. The germline gives CDR1 LNHDA, CDR2 SQIVND (reference sequence). V gave up 4 bases and J gave up 6 bases, with 13 bases separating them. CDR3 sequence reads: CASSTGVVGQPQHF. For the CDR3, the DNA is TGTGCCAGTAGTACCGGGGTCGTTGGTCAGCCCCAGCATTTT.

This clone was found a few times. This chain links TRBV5-1 with TRBJ2-1; 13 bases line up with TRBD2. With V trimmed by 4 bases and J by 1 base, 11 bases remained unmatched. CDR1 and CDR2 from the germline V gene are SGHRS and YFSETQ. The CDR3 is 19 residues long. CDR3 in DNA: TGCGCCAGCAGCACGCGGACTAGCGGGGGACTATTATCCTACAATGAGCAGTTCTTC. It codes for CASSTRTSGGLLSYNEQFF.

The chain has TRBV18 and TRBJ1-4; no definite D call. V was cut by 4 bases and J by 0 bases, with 9 bases left in between. Germline V gene data show CDR1 as KGHSH and CDR2 as LQKENI. The CDR3 has 15 residues. The CDR3 reads CASSRIQATNEKLFF. CDR3 in DNA: TGTGCCAGCTCACGAATACAAGCAACTAATGAAAAACTGTTTTTT.

This clone was observed a handful of times. This sequence joins TRBV11-1 and TRBJ1-6; 7 bases are a match to TRBD1. The CDR3 is 16 residues long. CDR1 and CDR2 (germline): SGHAT, FQDESV (reference sequence). The V and J ends lost 2 bases and 6 bases, in that order; junction bases with no gene match: 7. CDR3 coding DNA: TGTGCCAGCAGCTTAACCTGGGACAGCCGTAATTCACCCCTCCACTTT. It encodes CASSLTWDSRNSPLHF.